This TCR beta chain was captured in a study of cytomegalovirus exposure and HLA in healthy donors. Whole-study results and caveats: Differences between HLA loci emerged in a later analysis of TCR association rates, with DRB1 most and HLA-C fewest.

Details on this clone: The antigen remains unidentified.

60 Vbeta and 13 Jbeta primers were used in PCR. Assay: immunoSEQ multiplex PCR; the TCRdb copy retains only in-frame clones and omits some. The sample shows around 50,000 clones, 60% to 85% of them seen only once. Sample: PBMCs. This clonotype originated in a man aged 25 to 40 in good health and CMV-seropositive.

The DNA for the CDR3 is TGTGCCAGCAGTAAAGGGGGTAGCTCCTACGAGCAGTACTTC. It encodes CASSKGGSSYEQYF. The chain has TRBV7-8 and TRBJ2-7; D possibly corresponds to TRBD1 (6 bases). CDR1 is SGHVS, CDR2 FQNEAQ, per germline. V was trimmed by 6 bases and J by 0 bases, leaving 12 bases between them. The CDR3 consists of 14 residues.